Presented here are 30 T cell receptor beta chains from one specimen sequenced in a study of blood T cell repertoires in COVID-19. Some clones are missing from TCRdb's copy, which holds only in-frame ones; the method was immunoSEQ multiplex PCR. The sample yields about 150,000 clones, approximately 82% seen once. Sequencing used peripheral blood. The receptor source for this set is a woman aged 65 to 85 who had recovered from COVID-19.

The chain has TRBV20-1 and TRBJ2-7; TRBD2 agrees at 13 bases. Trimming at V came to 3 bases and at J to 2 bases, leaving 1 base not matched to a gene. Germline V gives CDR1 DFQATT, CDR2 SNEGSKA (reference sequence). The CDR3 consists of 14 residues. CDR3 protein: CSASTSGRAYEQYF. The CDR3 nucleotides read TGCAGTGCTAGTACTAGCGGGAGGGCCTACGAGCAGTACTTC.

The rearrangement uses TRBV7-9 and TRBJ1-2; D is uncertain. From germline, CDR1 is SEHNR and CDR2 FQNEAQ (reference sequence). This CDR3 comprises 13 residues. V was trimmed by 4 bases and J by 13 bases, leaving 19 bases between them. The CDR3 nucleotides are TGTGCCAGCAGCTCTTCGATCAACAGCCCCACCACCTTC. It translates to CASSSSINSPTTF. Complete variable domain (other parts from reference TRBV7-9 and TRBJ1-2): DTGVSQNPRHKITKRGQNVTFRCDPISEHNRLYWYRQTLGQGPEFLTYFQNEAQLEKSRLLSDRFSAERPKGSFSTLEIQRTEQGDSAMYLCASSSSINSPTTFGSGTRLTVV.

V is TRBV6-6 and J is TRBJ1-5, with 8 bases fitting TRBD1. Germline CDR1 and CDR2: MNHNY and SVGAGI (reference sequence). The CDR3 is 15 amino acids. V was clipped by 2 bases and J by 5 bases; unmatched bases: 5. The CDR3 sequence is CASSYGQGAYQPQHF. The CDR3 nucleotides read TGTGCCAGCAGTTACGGTCAGGGGGCTTATCAGCCCCAGCATTTT.

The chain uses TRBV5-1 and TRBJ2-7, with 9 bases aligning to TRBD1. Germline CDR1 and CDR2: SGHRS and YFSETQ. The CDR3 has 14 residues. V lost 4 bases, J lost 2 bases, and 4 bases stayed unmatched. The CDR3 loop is CASSRTGDTYEQYF. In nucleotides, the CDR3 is TGCGCCAGCAGCCGGACAGGGGACACCTACGAGCAGTACTTC.

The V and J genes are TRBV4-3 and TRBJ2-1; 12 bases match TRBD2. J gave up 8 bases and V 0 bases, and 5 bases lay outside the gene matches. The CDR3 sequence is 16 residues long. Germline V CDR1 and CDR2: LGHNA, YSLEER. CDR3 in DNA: TGCGCCAGCAGCCAAGATTGGGCTAGCGGGAGGGATGAGCAGTTCTTC. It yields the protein CASSQDWASGRDEQFF.

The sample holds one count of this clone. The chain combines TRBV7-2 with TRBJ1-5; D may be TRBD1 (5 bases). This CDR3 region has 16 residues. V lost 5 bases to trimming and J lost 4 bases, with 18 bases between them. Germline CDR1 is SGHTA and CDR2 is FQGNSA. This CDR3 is CASSPRGGGPNQPQHF. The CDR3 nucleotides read TGTGCCAGCAGCCCAAGGGGAGGTGGCCCTAATCAGCCCCAGCATTTT. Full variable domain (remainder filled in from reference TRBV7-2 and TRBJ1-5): GAGVSQSPSNKVTEKGKDVELRCDPISGHTALYWYRQSLGQGLEFLIYFQGNSAPDKSGLPSDRFSAERTGGSVSTLTIQRTQQEDSAVYLCASSPRGGGPNQPQHFGDGTRLSIL.

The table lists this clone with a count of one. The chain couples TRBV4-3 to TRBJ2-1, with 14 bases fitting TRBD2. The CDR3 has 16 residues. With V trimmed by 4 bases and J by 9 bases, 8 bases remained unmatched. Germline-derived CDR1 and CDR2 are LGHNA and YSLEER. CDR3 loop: CASSRRGLAGVGEQFF. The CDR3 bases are TGCGCCAGCAGCCGGAGGGGACTAGCGGGAGTCGGTGAGCAGTTCTTC.

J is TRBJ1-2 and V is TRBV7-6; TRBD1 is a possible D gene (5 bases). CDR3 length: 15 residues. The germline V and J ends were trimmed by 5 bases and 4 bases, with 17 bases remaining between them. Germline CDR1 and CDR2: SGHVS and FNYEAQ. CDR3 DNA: TGTGCCAGCAGCCCCCGACAGTCCCCGGGCTATGGCTACACCTTC. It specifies CASSPRQSPGYGYTF.

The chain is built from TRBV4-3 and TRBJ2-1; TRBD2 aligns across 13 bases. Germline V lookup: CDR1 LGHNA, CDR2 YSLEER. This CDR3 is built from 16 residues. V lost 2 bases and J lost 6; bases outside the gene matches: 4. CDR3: CASSQWTSGSSNEQFF. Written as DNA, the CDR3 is TGCGCCAGCAGCCAATGGACTAGCGGGAGCAGCAATGAGCAGTTCTTC.

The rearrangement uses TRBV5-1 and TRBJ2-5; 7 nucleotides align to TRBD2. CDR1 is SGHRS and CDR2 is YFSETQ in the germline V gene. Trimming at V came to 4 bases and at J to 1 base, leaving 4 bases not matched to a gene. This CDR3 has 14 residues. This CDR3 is CASSGGTTQETQYF. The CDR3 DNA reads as TGCGCCAGCAGCGGAGGGACTACCCAAGAGACCCAGTACTTC.

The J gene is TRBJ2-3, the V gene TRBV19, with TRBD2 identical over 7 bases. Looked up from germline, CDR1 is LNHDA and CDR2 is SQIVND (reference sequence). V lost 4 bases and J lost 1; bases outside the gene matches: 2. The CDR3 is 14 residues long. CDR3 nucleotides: TGTGCCAGTAGTACCGCGGGAGGCACAGATACGCAGTATTTT. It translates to CASSTAGGTDTQYF.

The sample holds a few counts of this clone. The CDR3 spells CASSPLSGGGTDTQYF. The DNA of the CDR3 is TGCGCCAGCAGCCCCCTGAGCGGAGGGGGCACAGATACGCAGTATTTT. The rearrangement uses TRBV5-1 and TRBJ2-3, with D maybe TRBD2 (6 bases). Between the trimmed V and J ends, which lost 4 bases and 1 base, there was a span of 16 bases. The CDR3 has 16 amino acids. Germline CDR1 and CDR2: SGHRS and YFSETQ. The full variable domain, completed using reference TRBV5-1 and TRBJ2-3, is KAGVTQTPRYLIKTRGQQVTLSCSPISGHRSVSWYQQTPGQGLQFLFEYFSETQRNKGNFPGRFSGRQFSNSRSEMNVSTLELGDSALYLCASSPLSGGGTDTQYFGPGTRLTVL.

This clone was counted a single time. The CDR3: CAISDEARAADNTQYF. DNA for the CDR3: TGTGCCATCAGTGATGAGGCCAGGGCAGCCGACAATACGCAGTATTTT. The chain recombines TRBV10-3 with TRBJ2-3, with D perhaps matching TRBD1 (5 bases). CDR1 and CDR2 (germline): ENHRY, SYGVKD. The CDR3 covers 16 residues. Trimming took 3 bases from V and 7 from J, leaving 20 bases between them.

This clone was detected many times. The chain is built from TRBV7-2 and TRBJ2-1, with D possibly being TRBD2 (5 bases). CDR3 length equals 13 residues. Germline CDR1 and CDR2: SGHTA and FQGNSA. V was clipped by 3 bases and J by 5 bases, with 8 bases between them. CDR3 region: CASSLRVNNEQFF. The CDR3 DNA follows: TGTGCCAGCAGCTTGAGGGTGAACAATGAGCAGTTCTTC.

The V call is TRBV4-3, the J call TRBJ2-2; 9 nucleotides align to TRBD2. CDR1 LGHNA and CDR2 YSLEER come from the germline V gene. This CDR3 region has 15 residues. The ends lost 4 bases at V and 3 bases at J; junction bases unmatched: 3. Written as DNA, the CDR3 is TGCGCCAGCAGCCCGCGACTAGCGGACACCGGGGAGCTGTTTTTT. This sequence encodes CASSPRLADTGELFF.

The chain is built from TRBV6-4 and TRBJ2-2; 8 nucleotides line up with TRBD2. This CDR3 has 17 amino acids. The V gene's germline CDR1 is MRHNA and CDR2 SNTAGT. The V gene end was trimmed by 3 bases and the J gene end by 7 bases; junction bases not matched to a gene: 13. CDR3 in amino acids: CASSEGLVGGGGGELFF. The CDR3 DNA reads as TGTGCCAGCAGTGAGGGACTAGTTGGGGGCGGTGGCGGGGAGCTGTTTTTT.

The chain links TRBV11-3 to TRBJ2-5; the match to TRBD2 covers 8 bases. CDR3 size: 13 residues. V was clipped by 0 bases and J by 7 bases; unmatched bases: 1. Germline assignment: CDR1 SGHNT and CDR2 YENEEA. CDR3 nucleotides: TGTGCCAGCAGCTTAGACGCGGGGGGGACCCAGTACTTC. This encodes CASSLDAGGTQYF.

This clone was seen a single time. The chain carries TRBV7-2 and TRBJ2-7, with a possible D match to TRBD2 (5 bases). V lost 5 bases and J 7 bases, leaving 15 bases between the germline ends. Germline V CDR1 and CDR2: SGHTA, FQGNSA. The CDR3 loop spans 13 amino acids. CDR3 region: CASSPRPRGEQYF. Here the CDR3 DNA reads TGTGCCAGCAGCCCCAGGCCTAGAGGGGAGCAGTACTTC.

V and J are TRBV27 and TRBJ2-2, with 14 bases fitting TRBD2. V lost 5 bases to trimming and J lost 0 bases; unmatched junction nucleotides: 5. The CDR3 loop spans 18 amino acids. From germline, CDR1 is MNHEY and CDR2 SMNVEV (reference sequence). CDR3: CASSLRLAGGPNTGELFF. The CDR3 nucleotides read TGTGCCAGCAGTCTCCGACTAGCGGGAGGGCCGAACACCGGGGAGCTGTTTTTT.

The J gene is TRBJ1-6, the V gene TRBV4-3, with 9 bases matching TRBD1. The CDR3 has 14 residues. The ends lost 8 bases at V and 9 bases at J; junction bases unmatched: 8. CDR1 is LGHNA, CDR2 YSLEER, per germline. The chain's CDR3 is CASRRGTGFSPLHF. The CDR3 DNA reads TGCGCCAGCCGCCGCGGGACAGGGTTTTCACCCCTCCACTTT.

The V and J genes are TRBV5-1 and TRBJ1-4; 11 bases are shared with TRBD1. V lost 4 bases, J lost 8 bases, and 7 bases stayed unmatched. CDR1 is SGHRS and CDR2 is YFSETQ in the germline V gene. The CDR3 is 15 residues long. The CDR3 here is CASSQGTGGEEKLFF. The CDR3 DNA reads TGCGCCAGCAGCCAGGGGACAGGGGGTGAGGAAAAACTGTTTTTT.

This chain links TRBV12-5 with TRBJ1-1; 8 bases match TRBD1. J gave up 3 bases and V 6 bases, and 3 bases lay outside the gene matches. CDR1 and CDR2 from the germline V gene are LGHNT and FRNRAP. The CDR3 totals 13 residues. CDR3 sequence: CASGRGLHTEAFF. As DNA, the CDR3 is TGTGCTAGTGGCAGGGGGCTGCACACTGAAGCTTTCTTT.

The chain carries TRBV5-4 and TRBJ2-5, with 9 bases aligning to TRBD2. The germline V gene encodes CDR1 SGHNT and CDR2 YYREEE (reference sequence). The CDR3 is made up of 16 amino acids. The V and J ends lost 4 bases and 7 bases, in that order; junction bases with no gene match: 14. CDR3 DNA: TGTGCCAGCAGCCTGCCGGTGGCTAGCGGGAAAGGGACCCAGTACTTC. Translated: CASSLPVASGKGTQYF.

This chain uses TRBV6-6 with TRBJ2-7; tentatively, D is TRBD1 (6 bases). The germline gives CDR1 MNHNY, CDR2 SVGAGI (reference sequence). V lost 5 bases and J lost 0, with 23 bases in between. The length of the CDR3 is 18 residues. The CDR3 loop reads CASSPGIGGLLASYEQYF. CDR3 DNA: TGTGCCAGCAGTCCCGGGATAGGGGGTCTCTTGGCCTCCTACGAGCAGTACTTC.

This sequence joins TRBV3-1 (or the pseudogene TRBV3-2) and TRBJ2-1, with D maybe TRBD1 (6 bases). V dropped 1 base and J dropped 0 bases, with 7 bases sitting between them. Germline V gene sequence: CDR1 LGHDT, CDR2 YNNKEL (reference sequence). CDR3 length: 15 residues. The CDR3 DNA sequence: TGTGCCAGCAGCCAAGGGGGGCTCTCCTACAATGAGCAGTTCTTC. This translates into CASSQGGLSYNEQFF.

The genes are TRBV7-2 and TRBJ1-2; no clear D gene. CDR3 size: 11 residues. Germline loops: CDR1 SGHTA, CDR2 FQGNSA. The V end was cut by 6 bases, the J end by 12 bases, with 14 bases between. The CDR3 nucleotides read TGTGCCAGCAGGCTAGCGGGCAGTGACACCTTC. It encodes CASRLAGSDTF.

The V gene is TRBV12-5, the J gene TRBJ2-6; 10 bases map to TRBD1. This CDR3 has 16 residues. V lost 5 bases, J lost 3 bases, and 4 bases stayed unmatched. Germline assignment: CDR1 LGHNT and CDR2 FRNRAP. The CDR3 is CASGTGQGFGANVLTF. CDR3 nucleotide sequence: TGTGCTAGTGGTACGGGACAGGGGTTTGGGGCCAACGTCCTGACTTTC. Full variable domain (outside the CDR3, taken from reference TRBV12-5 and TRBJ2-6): DARVTQTPRHKVTEMGQEVTMRCQPILGHNTVFWYRQTMMQGLELLAYFRNRAPLDDSGMPKDRFSAEMPDATLATLKIQPSEPRDSAVYFCASGTGQGFGANVLTFGAGSRLTVL.

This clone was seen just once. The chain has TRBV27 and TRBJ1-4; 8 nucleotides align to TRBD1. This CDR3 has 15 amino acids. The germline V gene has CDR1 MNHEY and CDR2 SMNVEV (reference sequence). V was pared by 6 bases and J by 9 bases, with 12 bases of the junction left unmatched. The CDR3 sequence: CASSPGTGVGQKLFF. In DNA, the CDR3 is TGTGCCAGCAGCCCAGGGACAGGAGTGGGGCAAAAACTGTTTTTT. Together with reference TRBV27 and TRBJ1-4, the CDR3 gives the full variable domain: EAQVTQNPRYLITVTGKKLTVTCSQNMNHEYMSWYRQDPGLGLRQIYYSMNVEVTDKGDVPEGYKVSRKEKRNFPLILESPSPNQTSLYFCASSPGTGVGQKLFFGSGTQLSVL.

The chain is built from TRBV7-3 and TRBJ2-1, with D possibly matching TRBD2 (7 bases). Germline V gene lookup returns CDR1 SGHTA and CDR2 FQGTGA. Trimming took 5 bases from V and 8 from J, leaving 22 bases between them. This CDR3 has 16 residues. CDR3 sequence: CASSLWGGLEGDEQFF. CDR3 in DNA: TGTGCCAGCAGCCTCTGGGGGGGGCTAGAAGGCGATGAGCAGTTCTTC.

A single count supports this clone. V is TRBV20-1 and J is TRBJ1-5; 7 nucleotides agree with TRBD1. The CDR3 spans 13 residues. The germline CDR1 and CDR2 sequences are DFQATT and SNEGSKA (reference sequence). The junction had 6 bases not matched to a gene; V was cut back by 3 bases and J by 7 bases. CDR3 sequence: CSASKTGEQPQHF. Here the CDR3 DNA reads TGCAGTGCTAGTAAAACAGGGGAACAGCCCCAGCATTTT.